This TCR beta chain was observed in a study of Ad26.COV2.S vaccination and SARS-CoV-2 variants. As for the study in general: Dosing was one shot or two shots 56 days apart.

The assay was immunoSEQ multiplex PCR, and TCRdb's table has in-frame clones only and misses some. There are over 400,000 clones in the sample; approximately 90% occur only once, and about 1.7% lies in the top ten. Treatment given: about 20 received Ad26.COV2.S at low or high dose, single or two shots; a few received placebo; per-sample allocation not given. The samples were gathered on day 63 after the first injection of vaccine or placebo. An Ad26 vector that expressed Wuhan-strain SARS-CoV-2 spike constituted the vaccine. The CDR3 loop spans 16 amino acids. CDR1 and CDR2 from the germline V gene are SGHDT and YYEEEE. V dropped 2 bases and J dropped 4; count of bases not matched to a gene: 9.

Sequences were derived from peripheral blood, sampled in a trial of Ad26.COV2.S vaccine versus placebo. The genes are TRBV5-6 and TRBJ2-3, with 8 bases fitting TRBD1. This clonotype was obtained from a person aged 18-60 years who received the Ad26.COV2.S COVID-19 vaccine or a placebo. The CDR3 sequence: CASSFSKTGVADTQYF. For the CDR3, the DNA is TGTGCCAGCAGCTTCTCAAAGACAGGGGTGGCAGATACGCAGTATTTT. Variable domain in full (rest from reference TRBV5-6 and TRBJ2-3): DAGVTQSPTHLIKTRGQQVTLRCSPKSGHDTVSWYQQALGQGPQFIFQYYEEEERQRGNFPDRFSGHQFPNYSSELNVNALLLGDSALYLCASSFSKTGVADTQYFGPGTRLTVL.